This TCR beta chain comes out of a study of cytomegalovirus exposure and HLA in healthy donors. The overall study: Clustering assigned roughly 81% of the roughly 380 genotyped donors to the Caucasian-associated ancestry cluster.

Concerning this clone itself: Its antigen is still unknown.

CDR1 MGHRA and CDR2 YSYEKL come from the germline V gene. This CDR3 is built from 16 residues. With V trimmed by 0 bases and J by 2 bases, 7 bases remained unmatched. The PCR ran on 60 Vbeta and 13 Jbeta primers. Method: immunoSEQ multiplex PCR; TCRdb's copy keeps in-frame clones and lacks some. The sample contains over 95,000 clones, approximately 80% of which appear only once. Study findings and constraints: Reportedly, cytomegalovirus status was diagnosed with high sensitivity and specificity.

The chain carries TRBV4-1 and TRBJ2-7, with 7 positions matching TRBD1. Sequencing was done on a sample of PBMCs. The clonotype originates from a man aged 35-49 years in good health and CMV-seropositive. Here the CDR3 reads CASSQEAGTETYEQYF. The CDR3 nucleotides read TGCGCCAGCAGCCAAGAGGCCGGGACAGAGACCTACGAGCAGTACTTC.